This TCR beta chain was sequenced for a study of metastatic and nonmetastatic thyroid tumors. Study-level information: The study looked at repertoires side by side in blood and in tumor or nodule tissue from malignant and benign thyroid patients.

All patients were untreated before thyroid surgery. Authors' methods: The study took CDR3 differences across clinicopathological groups and made a distant-metastasis classifier for papillary thyroid cancer from them. TCRdb reprocessed the PCR reads using MiXCR. These V and J calls originate from TCRdb's pipeline instead of the authors' own analysis. The sample consists of about 10,000 clones, 38% of them appearing once. The V end was cut by 6 bases, the J end by 2 bases, with 11 bases between. Looked up from germline, CDR1 is MNHEY and CDR2 is SVGEGT. CDR3 length: 13 residues. Overall study results and limits: Reports indicated that malignant thyroid tumors showed significantly higher TCR beta diversity than benign nodules did, in blood and tumor.

This clone appeared a few times. Its antigen remains unknown. The source of this sequence is a female donor with papillary thyroid cancer or a benign thyroid nodule (not recorded which). Some clones in this sample may be carry-over from other donors' samples. The chain uses TRBV6-2 or TRBV6-3 and TRBJ2-7, with D perhaps TRBD1 (6 bases). The sequencing sample was made of tumor tissue. The CDR3 loop reads CASSRTAPYEQYF. DNA for the CDR3: TGTGCCAGCAGCCGGACAGCTCCCTACGAGCAGTACTTC.